This T cell receptor beta chain emerged from a study of graft-versus-host responses after intestinal transplantation (dated by TCRdb to the early 2020s). A note on the overall study: Recipients received multivisceral, liver-intestinal, or isolated intestinal transplants. Anti-thymocyte globulin induction was given to all recipients, followed by maintenance tacrolimus and steroids for 2 to 4 years. After intestinal transplantation, graft-versus-host and host-versus-graft alloreactive T cell clones were followed in the graft, circulation and bone marrow using bulk TCR-beta CDR3 sequencing. Alloreactive clones were identified by sequencing pre-transplant mixed lymphocyte reaction products and comparing them with unstimulated pre-transplant donor and recipient T cells. Of the approximately 25 intestinal transplant recipients enrolled in the cohort, one of whom was a retransplant, a few patients without pretransplant specimens were excluded. Donor T cell macrochimerism was defined as a peak of at least 4% donor T cells among recipient peripheral blood mononuclear cells. Rather than going through the commercial service, samples from a few later patients were sequenced in-house on an Illumina MiSeq and processed with MiXCR.

The trim is 0 bases for V and 0 bases for J, with a gap of 6 bases between the germline ends. Its CDR3 holds 15 amino acids, cysteine through phenylalanine. Of the read, only the CDR3 DNA is kept; its 45 bases are in frame from base 1. The germline V gene supplies CDR1 MGHRA and CDR2 YSYEKL. In its sample, this clone was seen once. Its binding antigen is unknown. One base away there is no much larger clone; base qualities are not given. The library came from the immunoSEQ multiplex PCR assay. For most patients, high-throughput TCR-beta CDR3 sequencing of genomic DNA was performed by Adaptive Biotechnologies. The authors processed their data as follows. TCR sequencing data were retrieved from Adaptive's ImmunoSEQ software for 15 to 20 patients, whereas three other patients were processed with MiXCR and VDJtools. CDR3 nucleotide sequences shared by donor and recipient were removed because the origin of these sequences could not be assigned. Alloreactive clones required at least 2-fold expansion over unstimulated cells and minimum CFSE-low frequency of 0.002% (template counts) or 0.001% (read counts). Mappable clones were those detected in sequenced pre-transplant spleen, lymph node, or MLR CFSE-low populations of the donor or recipient. Cumulative frequency of alloreactive clones was calculated as a percentage of all sequences weighted by copy number. Drawn from immuneACCESS, this table holds only the in-frame rearrangements with V and J called that TCRdb kept. Clones are partly lost; checked studies trace under half to an unresolved V gene and leave the rest unexplained. V, J and clone size were drawn from that table, and D and trimming were deduced from the DNA. Across this sample there are 74,000 or so clones, with 92% seen only once. The top ten clones comprise 0.69% of the sample.

In the first month after transplant, blood samples were collected up to 4 times, and after that at least monthly when available. Findings and caveats that apply to the study as a whole: Conclusions were limited by the relatively low number and heterogeneity of intestinal transplant patients. High GvH to HvG T cell clonal ratios were observed in the allografts of patients with donor T cell macrochimerism. GvH clones were found in recipient bone marrow, and some of the GvH clones appeared earlier in ileal mucosa or blood, which is consistent with an intestinal mucosal origin. Peak levels of circulating GvH clones were associated with declines in HvG clones early after transplant.

This specimen was PBMCs, taken 98 days after intestinal transplantation. Recombination connected TRBV4-1 to TRBJ1-5; no D gene call is confident. This TCR was sampled from a human patient who received an intestinal transplant, so some T cells may come from the graft donor. The sequenced DNA is TGCGCCAGCAGCCAAGAGGGAACTAGCAATCAGCCCCAGCATTTT. The translation is CASSQEGTSNQPQHF.